A selection of T cell receptor beta chains follows, all from one sample in a study of PD-L1 blockade in urothelial cancer. Generated by immunoSEQ multiplex PCR, the TCRdb table keeps only in-frame clones and is missing some. The sample carries around 46,000 clones, 82% recorded once. This material consisted of PBMCs, taken around atezolizumab (anti-PD-L1) treatment. The receptor source for this set is a man aged 60 to 75 with urothelial cancer. CDR3s include the opening cysteine and the closing phenylalanine or tryptophan. Clone size, where shown, is once, few, many, or a class for clones that have expanded.

V gene,clone size,CDR3 length,J gene,CDR3 protein
TRBV28,-,12,TRBJ1-2,CASSLPVGGYTF
TRBV19,-,14,TRBJ2-5,CASSVLGLSETQYF
TRBV11-2,few,17,TRBJ2-2,CASSPIAGGRGTGELFF
TRBV29-1,-,11,TRBJ2-7,CSVEESYEQYF
TRBV5-4,-,15,TRBJ1-2,CASSLRDRGNYGYTF
TRBV28,-,14,TRBJ2-7,CASFPGQTYYEQYF
TRBV6-5,-,14,TRBJ2-3,CASKGQGGFDTQYF
TRBV5-1,-,18,TRBJ1-1,CASRKDIISPLMNTEAFF
TRBV11-2,-,13,TRBJ1-2,CASSLGEGYGYTF
TRBV29-1,once,18,TRBJ2-7,CSVERFASGISMISEQYF
TRBV30,-,18,TRBJ2-1,CAWSAISGRIVEGNEQFF
TRBV4-1,-,14,TRBJ1-2,CASSQHLGGYGYTF
TRBV11-1,-,13,TRBJ1-5,CASSPSGHQPQHF
TRBV28,-,15,TRBJ1-5,CASSLSGGGNQPQHF
TRBV29-1,-,12,TRBJ2-7,CSGLTSFHEQYF
TRBV7-8,-,16,TRBJ1-1,CASSYGQGAGDTEAFF
TRBV27,-,15,TRBJ2-6,CASSLSSSGANVLTF
TRBV19,-,14,TRBJ2-7,CASSIDSVTPEQYF
TRBV2,-,15,TRBJ1-2,CASTWTGAGGYGYTF
TRBV7-9,-,15,TRBJ1-4,CASSKGQVGNEKLFF
TRBV5-4,-,11,TRBJ2-3,CASVGTGAWYF
TRBV7-9,-,12,TRBJ2-3,CASSLSTDTQYF
TRBV7-2,-,12,TRBJ1-3,CASSLRGNTIYF
TRBV29-1,once,15,TRBJ2-1,CSANILLDPYNEQFF
TRBV4-3,-,15,TRBJ2-6,CASSQRDSGANVLTF
TRBV5-6,-,15,TRBJ2-7,CASSLTSGRSAEQYF
TRBV7-9,few,13,TRBJ1-4,CASSLVGLEKLFF
TRBV7-2,once,12,TRBJ2-7,CASSLELGEQYF
TRBV19,-,15,TRBJ1-3,CASSVLRSSGNTIYF
TRBV10-2,-,13,TRBJ2-7,CASTGRAPAEQYF
TRBV2,few,13,TRBJ2-1,CASSGSEGNEQFF
TRBV7-2,-,14,TRBJ2-7,CASSSLLGSYEQYF
TRBV7-7,-,12,TRBJ2-5,CASSLNGETQYF
TRBV5-1,-,16,TRBJ2-5,CASSLAGHSTKETQYF
TRBV5-1,once,14,TRBJ2-1,CASSLTETYNEQFF
TRBV30,-,13,TRBJ2-3,CAWSVTGTDTQYF
TRBV7-2,-,14,TRBJ1-2,CASRVGDSSYGYTF
TRBV14,-,16,TRBJ2-5,CASSQETGMYQETQYF
TRBV27,-,13,TRBJ2-7,CATSPGGWPEQYF
TRBV2,once,16,TRBJ2-5,CASIRTSGGHGETQYF
TRBV11-2,-,13,TRBJ1-2,CASSPTRQSGYTF
TRBV6-6,-,14,TRBJ1-3,CASKNRGDGNTIYF
TRBV18,-,13,TRBJ2-4,CASSPGTPTIQYF
TRBV23-1,-,16,TRBJ2-5,CAEPYRNGTPQETQYF
TRBV7-2,-,13,TRBJ2-7,CASSHPNGGEQYF
TRBV19,-,15,TRBJ2-1,CASRLVRGLSNEQFF